Presented here are 5 T cell receptor beta chains from one specimen sequenced in a study of T cells expressing NK-cell markers. Reanalyzing the 5' RACE reads, TCRdb keeps one entry per CDR3 protein, without DNA. Reported are about 440,000 distinct CDR3 sequences; the ten largest clones contain 6% to 9.5%. The sequenced sample consisted of blood T cells: a sorted CD56 or NKG2C T cell subset, CD4+ or CD8+ T cells, or bulk PBMC T cells (not recorded which). These receptors were obtained from a woman between 18 and 70 years old in good health.

The CDR3 is CASFDRSLNNEQFF. V and J are TRBV19 and TRBJ2-1. This CDR3 comprises 14 residues. Germline CDR1 reads LNHDA; CDR2 reads SQIVND (reference sequence).

The V gene is TRBV18, the J gene TRBJ2-3; with no DNA, the TCRdb D assignment of TRBD2 cannot be verified. Germline CDR1 reads KGHSH; CDR2 reads LQKENI. The CDR3 covers 16 residues. The CDR3 sequence: CASSPSTSIHTDTQYF. Supplemented by reference TRBV18 and TRBJ2-3, the full variable domain reads NAGVMQNPRHLVRRRGQEARLRCSPMKGHSHVYWYRQLPEEGLKFMVYLQKENIIDESGMPKERFSAEFPKEGPSILRIQQVVRGDSAAYFCASSPSTSIHTDTQYFGPGTRLTVL.

The rearrangement joins TRBV4-3 to TRBJ1-3. The CDR3 covers 15 residues. Germline loops: CDR1 LGHNA, CDR2 YSLEER. CDR3 region: CASSPSPGSGNTIYF.

The chain is built from TRBV7-9 and TRBJ2-3; TCRdb's assignment of TRBD2 cannot be checked, as there is no DNA. The V gene's germline CDR1 is SEHNR and CDR2 FQNEAQ (reference sequence). The CDR3 has 15 residues. Here the CDR3 reads CASSKTSGGIYTQYF.

The CDR3: CATSAEDYGYTF. The V gene is TRBV24-1, the J gene TRBJ1-2. The CDR3 has 12 residues. The germline gives CDR1 KGHDR, CDR2 SFDVKD.